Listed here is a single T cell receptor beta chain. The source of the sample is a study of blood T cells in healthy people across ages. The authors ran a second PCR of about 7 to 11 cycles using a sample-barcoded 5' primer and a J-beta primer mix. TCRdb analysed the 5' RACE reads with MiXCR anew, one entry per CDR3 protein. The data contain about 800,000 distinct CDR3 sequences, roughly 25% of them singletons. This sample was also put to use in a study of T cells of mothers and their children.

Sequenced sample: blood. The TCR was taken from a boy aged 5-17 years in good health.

The CDR3 DNA reads as TGCAGCGCAGAAGATTATAGCACAGATACGCAGTATTTT. Protein: CSAEDYSTDTQYF. The genes are TRBV29-1 and TRBJ2-3; D gene ambiguous. The CDR3 length is 13 residues. Trimming pared 7 bases from V and 0 bases from J, leaving 11 bases between. Germline V lookup: CDR1 SQVTM, CDR2 ANQGSEA.